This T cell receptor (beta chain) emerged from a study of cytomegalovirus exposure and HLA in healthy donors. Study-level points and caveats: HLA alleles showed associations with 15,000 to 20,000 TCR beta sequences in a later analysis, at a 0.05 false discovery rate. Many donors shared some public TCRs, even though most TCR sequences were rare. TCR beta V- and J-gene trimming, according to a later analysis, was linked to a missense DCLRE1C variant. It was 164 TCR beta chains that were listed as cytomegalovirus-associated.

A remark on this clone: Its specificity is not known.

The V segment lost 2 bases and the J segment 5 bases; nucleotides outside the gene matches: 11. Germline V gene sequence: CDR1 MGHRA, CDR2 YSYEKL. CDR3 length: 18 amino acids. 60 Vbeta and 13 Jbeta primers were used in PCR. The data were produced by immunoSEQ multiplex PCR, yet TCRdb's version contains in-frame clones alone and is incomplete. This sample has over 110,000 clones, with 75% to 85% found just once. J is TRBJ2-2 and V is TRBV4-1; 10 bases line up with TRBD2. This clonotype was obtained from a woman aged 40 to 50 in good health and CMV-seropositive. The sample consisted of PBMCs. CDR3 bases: TGCGCCAGCAGCCAAAGCGTCGGTTCAGCGGGAGGGACCGGGGAGCTGTTTTTT. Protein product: CASSQSVGSAGGTGELFF.